This T cell receptor beta chain emerged from a study of T cells in Graves' hyperthyroidism and ophthalmopathy. RNA transcripts provided the source from which TCR beta CDR3 regions were amplified. Primed by the HTBI set, a first-round RT-PCR was run on the TCR CDR3. A single record per CDR3 protein comes from TCRdb applying MiXCR to the multiplex PCR reads. The repertoire holds roughly 240,000 distinct CDR3 sequences, more than 20% seen once, with about a third in the top ten. Per germline, CDR1 MNHEY and CDR2 SMNVEV (reference sequence). The length of the CDR3 is 11 residues. V lost 6 bases and J lost 6, with 9 bases in between.

The source is a middle-aged woman with Graves' ophthalmopathy. Sequenced input: blood. The V gene is TRBV27, the J gene TRBJ2-7; D call uncertain. CDR3 DNA: TGTGCCAGCAGAGGACGTGCCGAGCAGTACTTC. This gives the protein CASRGRAEQYF.